This entry concerns a single T cell receptor beta chain. Which antigen it targets is not known. No quality values exist for individual bases; no much larger clone is one base distant. This entry belongs to a study of blood T cell repertoires in COVID-19 (TCRdb year 2020). At the level of the whole study: Samples covering the acute and convalescent phases of COVID-19 were provided by collaborators in the United States, Italy and Spain. Samples came from the ongoing ImmuneRACE study (first 160 participants) plus 1,254 subjects from 6 global collaborators. Deeply sampled blood TCRbeta repertoires from subjects exposed to, actively infected with, or recovered from COVID-19 were included in the dataset. A de-identified subject ID, COVID-19 status, age in years and sex were almost always included in the sample metadata. The repertoires were made available in a free public database intended to serve as a resource for research on the immune response to SARS-CoV-2. Where available, HLA class I and class II types were taken from metadata supplied by the sample provider and were not determined by assay-based typing. The material from the prospective study consisted of cDNA or gDNA derived from T cells, B-cell-depleted T cells, or PBMCs. Study-level results and caveats: Clinical and demographic metadata were provided uncurated, with the amount varying by source and participant.

TCRbeta CDR3 regions were amplified from genomic DNA using the immunoSEQ Assay, a bias-controlled multiplex PCR. Under the source paper's analysis protocol: Nucleated cell counts per sample were estimated from amplification of reference gene primers within the assay. To quantify the absolute abundance of each unique TCRbeta CDR3 rearrangement, sequence reads were collapsed and filtered. Productive Simpson clonality was computed per sample as the square root of Simpson's diversity index over productive rearrangements. TCRdb took this table from immuneACCESS and kept in-frame rearrangements with V and J called. Such tables lack part of the clones; where checked against another copy, unresolved V genes explain under half of the gap, and the rest is unexplained. The V and J calls and the clone size are those of that table, but D and trimming were determined from the DNA. The table for this sample lists 300,000 to 350,000 clones; 85% to 95% of them were counted only once. Jointly, the top ten make up almost 4% of the sample.

Enrolling through a virtual design, the prospective study's participants ranged in age from about 18 to 89 years and lived across more than 20 United States geographic areas. In the prospective study, participants were assigned to cohorts based on the clinical history participants reported in a screening survey and a study questionnaire. A participant counted as exposed if, within 2 weeks of entering the study, that participant had been in contact with someone who had a PCR-confirmed or clinician-diagnosed COVID-19 case. In the prospective study, whole blood, serum and a nasopharyngeal or oropharyngeal swab were collected from each participant by mobile phlebotomists. Additional blood draws and questionnaires over a 2-month period could optionally be provided by prospective study participants. Blood samples from the prospective study were shipped frozen or at room temperature prior to DNA extraction.

This clonotype was obtained from a woman aged 25 to 39 who had been exposed to COVID-19. Source material: PBMCs or T cells enriched from blood (not recorded which).

The CDR3 sequence is CAARQANSPLHF. The DNA sequence reads TGTGCCGCGCGACAGGCAAATTCACCCCTCCACTTT. Here the chain combines TRBV15 and TRBJ1-6; perhaps TRBD1 is the D gene, with 6 bases matching. The CDR3 holds 12 amino acids from the cysteine to the phenylalanine. Just CDR3 DNA is preserved here, 36 bases in frame from base 1. V was cut back by 11 bases and J by 7 bases, leaving a gap of 12 bases between them. From a lookup of the germline V gene (reference sequence), CDR1 and CDR2 are LNHNV and YYDKDF.